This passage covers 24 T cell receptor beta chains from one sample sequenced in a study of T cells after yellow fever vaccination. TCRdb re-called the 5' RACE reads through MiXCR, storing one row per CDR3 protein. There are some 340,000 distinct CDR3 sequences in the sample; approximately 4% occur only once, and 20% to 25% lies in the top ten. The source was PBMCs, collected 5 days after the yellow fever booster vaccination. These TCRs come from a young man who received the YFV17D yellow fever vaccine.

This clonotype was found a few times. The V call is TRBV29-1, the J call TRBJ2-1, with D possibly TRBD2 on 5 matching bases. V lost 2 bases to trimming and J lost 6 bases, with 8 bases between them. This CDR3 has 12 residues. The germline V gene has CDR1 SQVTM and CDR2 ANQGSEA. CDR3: CSVETGVNEQFF. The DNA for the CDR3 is TGCAGCGTTGAAACCGGGGTCAATGAGCAGTTCTTC.

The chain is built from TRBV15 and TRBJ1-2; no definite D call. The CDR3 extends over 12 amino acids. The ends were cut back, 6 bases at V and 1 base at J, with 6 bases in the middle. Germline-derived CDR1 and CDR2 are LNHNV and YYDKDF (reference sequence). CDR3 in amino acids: CATSRFNYGYTF. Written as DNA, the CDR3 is TGTGCCACCAGTCGCTTTAACTATGGCTACACCTTC.

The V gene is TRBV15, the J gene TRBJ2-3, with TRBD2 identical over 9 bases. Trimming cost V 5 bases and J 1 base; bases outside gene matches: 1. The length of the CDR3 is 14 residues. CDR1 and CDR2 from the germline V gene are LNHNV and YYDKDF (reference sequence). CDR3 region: CATSAGGGTDTQYF. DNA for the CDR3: TGTGCCACCAGCGCGGGGGGGGGCACAGATACGCAGTATTTT.

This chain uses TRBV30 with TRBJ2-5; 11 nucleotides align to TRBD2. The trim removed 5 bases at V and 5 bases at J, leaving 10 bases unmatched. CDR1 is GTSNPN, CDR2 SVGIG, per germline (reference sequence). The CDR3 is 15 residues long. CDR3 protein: CAWGEGTSGLETQYF. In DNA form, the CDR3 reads TGTGCCTGGGGGGAGGGGACTAGCGGTCTCGAGACCCAGTACTTC.

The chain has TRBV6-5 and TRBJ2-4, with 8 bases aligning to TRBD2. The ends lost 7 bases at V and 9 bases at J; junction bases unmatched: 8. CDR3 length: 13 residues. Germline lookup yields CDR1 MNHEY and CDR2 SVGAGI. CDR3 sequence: CASTHGTSSIQYF. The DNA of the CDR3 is TGTGCCAGCACCCATGGGACTAGTAGCATTCAGTACTTC.

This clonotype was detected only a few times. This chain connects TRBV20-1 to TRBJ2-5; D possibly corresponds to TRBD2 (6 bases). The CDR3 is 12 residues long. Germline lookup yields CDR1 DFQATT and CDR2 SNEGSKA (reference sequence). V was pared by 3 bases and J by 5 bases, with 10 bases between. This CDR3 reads CSAREGRETQYF. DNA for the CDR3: TGCAGTGCTAGGGAGGGGAGGGAGACCCAGTACTTC.

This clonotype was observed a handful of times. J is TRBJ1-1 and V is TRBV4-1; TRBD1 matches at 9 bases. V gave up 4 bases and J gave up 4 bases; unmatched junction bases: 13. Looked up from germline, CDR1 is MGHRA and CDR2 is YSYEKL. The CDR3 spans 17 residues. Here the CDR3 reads CASSPPIPGQGGTEAFF. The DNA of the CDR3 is TGCGCCAGCAGCCCTCCAATTCCGGGACAGGGCGGCACTGAAGCTTTCTTT.

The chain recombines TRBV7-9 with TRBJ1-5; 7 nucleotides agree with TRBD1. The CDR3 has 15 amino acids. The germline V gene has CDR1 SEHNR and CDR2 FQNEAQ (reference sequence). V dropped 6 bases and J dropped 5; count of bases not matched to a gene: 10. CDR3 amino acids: CASRVTDRDHQPQHF. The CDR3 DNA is TGTGCCAGCAGAGTAACCGACAGGGACCATCAGCCCCAGCATTTT.

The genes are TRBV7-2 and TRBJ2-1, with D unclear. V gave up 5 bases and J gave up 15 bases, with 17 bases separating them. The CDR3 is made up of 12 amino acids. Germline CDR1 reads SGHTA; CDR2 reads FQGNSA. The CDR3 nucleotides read TGTGCCAGCAGCCGGCCCAATGAAGTGACGTTCTTC. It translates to CASSRPNEVTFF.

The CDR3 sequence is CASSLVPGQGWTDTQYF. The CDR3, as DNA: TGTGCCAGTAGCCTCGTCCCGGGACAGGGTTGGACAGATACGCAGTATTTT. The chain recombines TRBV19 with TRBJ2-3; 9 nucleotides match TRBD1. CDR1 and CDR2 from the germline V gene are LNHDA and SQIVND (reference sequence). The CDR3 runs to 17 residues. The V segment lost 6 bases and the J segment 3 bases; nucleotides outside the gene matches: 13.

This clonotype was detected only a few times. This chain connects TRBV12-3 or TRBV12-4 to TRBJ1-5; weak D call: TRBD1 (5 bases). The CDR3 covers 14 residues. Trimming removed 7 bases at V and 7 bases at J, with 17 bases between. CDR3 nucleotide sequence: TGTGCCAGCACCCTGGGAGGGGCTGGGCAGCCCCAGCATTTT. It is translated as CASTLGGAGQPQHF.

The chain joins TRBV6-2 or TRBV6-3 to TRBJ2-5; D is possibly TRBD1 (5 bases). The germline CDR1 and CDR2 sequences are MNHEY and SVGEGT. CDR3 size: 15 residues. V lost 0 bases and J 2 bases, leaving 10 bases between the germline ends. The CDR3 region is CASSYSNRLQETQYF. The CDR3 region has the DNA TGTGCCAGCAGTTACTCGAACAGGCTGCAAGAGACCCAGTACTTC.

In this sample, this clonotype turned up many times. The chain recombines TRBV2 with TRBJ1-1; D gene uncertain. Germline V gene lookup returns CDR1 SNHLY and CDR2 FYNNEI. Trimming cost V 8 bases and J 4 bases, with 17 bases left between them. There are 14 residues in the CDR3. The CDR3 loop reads CASDKGFIGTEAFF. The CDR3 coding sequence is TGTGCCAGCGATAAGGGTTTCATAGGCACTGAAGCTTTCTTT.

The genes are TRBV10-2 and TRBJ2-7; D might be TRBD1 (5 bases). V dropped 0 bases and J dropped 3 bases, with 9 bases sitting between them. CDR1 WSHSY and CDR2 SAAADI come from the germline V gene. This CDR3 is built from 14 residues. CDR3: CASSESGHSYEQYF. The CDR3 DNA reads TGCGCCAGCAGTGAGTCAGGACATAGCTACGAGCAGTACTTC.

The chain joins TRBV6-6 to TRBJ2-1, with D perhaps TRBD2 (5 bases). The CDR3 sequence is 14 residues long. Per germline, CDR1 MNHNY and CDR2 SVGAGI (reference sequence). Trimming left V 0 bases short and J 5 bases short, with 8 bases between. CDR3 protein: CASSYSSGNNEQFF. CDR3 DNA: TGTGCCAGCAGTTACTCCTCGGGAAACAATGAGCAGTTCTTC.

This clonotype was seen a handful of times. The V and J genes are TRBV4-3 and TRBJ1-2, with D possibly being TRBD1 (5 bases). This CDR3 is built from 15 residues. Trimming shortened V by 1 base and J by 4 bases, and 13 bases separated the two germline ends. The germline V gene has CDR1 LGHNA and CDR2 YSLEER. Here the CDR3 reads CASSQGGRGGYGYTF. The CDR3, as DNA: TGCGCCAGCAGCCAAGGGGGACGGGGTGGCTATGGCTACACCTTC.

The CDR3 spells CASSSDRSLHQFF. The CDR3 DNA is TGCGCCAGCAGCTCTGATCGGTCGTTACATCAGTTCTTC. The chain employs TRBV4-1 and TRBJ2-1; no firm D call. Germline lookup yields CDR1 MGHRA and CDR2 YSYEKL. The CDR3 runs to 13 residues. V gave up 5 bases and J gave up 13 bases, with 18 bases separating them.

DNA of the CDR3: TGTGCCAGCAGCTCGTACAGGGGGCGCGATTCACCCCTCCACTTT. Its protein is CASSSYRGRDSPLHF. The chain carries TRBV7-2 and TRBJ1-6, with TRBD1 identical over 9 bases. Trimming at V came to 4 bases and at J to 8 bases, leaving 6 bases not matched to a gene. Germline lookup yields CDR1 SGHTA and CDR2 FQGNSA. CDR3 length equals 15 residues. The whole variable domain, filled in from reference TRBV7-2 and TRBJ1-6, reads GAGVSQSPSNKVTEKGKDVELRCDPISGHTALYWYRQSLGQGLEFLIYFQGNSAPDKSGLPSDRFSAERTGGSVSTLTIQRTQQEDSAVYLCASSSYRGRDSPLHFGNGTRLTVT.

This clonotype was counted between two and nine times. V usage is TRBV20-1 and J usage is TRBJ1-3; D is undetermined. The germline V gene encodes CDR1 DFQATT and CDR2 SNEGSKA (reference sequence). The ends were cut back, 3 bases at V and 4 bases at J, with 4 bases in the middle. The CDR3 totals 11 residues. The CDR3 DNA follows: TGCAGTGCTAGTGACGGAAACACCATATATTTT. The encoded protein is CSASDGNTIYF.

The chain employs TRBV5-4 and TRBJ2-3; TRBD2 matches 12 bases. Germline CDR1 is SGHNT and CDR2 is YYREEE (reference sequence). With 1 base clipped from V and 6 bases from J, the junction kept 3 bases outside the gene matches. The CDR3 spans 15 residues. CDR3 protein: CASSLKTSGGDTQYF. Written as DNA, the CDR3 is TGTGCCAGCAGCTTGAAGACTAGCGGGGGTGATACGCAGTATTTT.

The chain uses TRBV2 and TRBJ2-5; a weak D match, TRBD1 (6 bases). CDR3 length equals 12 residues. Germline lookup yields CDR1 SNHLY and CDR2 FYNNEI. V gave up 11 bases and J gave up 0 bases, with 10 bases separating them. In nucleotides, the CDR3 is TGTGCCGGGCGGACAGACCAAGAGACCCAGTACTTC. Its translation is CAGRTDQETQYF.

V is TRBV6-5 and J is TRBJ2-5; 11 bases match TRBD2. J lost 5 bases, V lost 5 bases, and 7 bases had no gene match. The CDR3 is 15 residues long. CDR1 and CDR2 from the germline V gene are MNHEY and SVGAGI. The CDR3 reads CASSRLAGLGETQYF. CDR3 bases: TGTGCCAGCAGTCGACTAGCGGGGCTAGGGGAGACCCAGTACTTC.

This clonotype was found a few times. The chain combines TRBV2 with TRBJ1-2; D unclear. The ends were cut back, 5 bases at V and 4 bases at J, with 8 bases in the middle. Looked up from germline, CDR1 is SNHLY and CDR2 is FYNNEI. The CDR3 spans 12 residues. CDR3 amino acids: CASSTGFYGYTF. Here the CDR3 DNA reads TGTGCCAGCAGTACGGGTTTCTATGGCTACACCTTC.

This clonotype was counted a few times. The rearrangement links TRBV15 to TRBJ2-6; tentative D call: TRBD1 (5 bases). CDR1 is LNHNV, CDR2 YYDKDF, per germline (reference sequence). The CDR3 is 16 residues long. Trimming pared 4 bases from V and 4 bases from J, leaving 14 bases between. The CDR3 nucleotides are TGTGCCACCAGCAAGACAGTTAATTCCGGGGCCAACGTCCTGACTTTC. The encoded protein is CATSKTVNSGANVLTF.